One and the same sample provided the 7 T cell receptor beta chains below, sequenced in a study of T cell responses to AZD1222 COVID-19 vaccine. Assay: immunoSEQ multiplex PCR; the TCRdb copy retains only in-frame clones and omits some. The table records about 100,000 clones, 80% to 95% of them present only once. The sequenced sample was peripheral blood, obtained 28 days after the second AZD1222 dose. All receptors come from an adult who received the AZD1222 COVID-19 vaccine.

V gene TRBV14 combines with J gene TRBJ2-6; perhaps TRBD2 as D (6 bases). Germline V gene data show CDR1 as SGHDN and CDR2 as FVKESK. This CDR3 is 18 amino acids long. Trimming pared 0 bases from V and 4 bases from J, leaving 16 bases between. The CDR3 DNA reads TGTGCCAGCAGCCAAGAGAGTGGAGGGGTGAGAGGGGCCAACGTCCTGACTTTC. The encoded protein is CASSQESGGVRGANVLTF.

The chain joins TRBV6-2 or TRBV6-3 to TRBJ1-3; D gene ambiguous. CDR1 is MNHEY and CDR2 is SVGEGT in the germline V gene. This CDR3 has 18 residues. Trimming removed 0 bases at V and 0 bases at J, with 15 bases between. CDR3 amino acids: CASSYSWRQANSGNTIYF. In DNA form, the CDR3 reads TGTGCCAGCAGTTACTCCTGGAGGCAGGCCAACTCTGGAAACACCATATATTTT.

The genes are TRBV5-6 and TRBJ1-5; D ambiguous. V was trimmed by 1 base and J by 7 bases, leaving 12 bases between them. The CDR3 sequence is 14 residues long. Germline CDR1 reads SGHDT; CDR2 reads YYEEEE. The CDR3 DNA sequence: TGTGCCAGCAGCTTGTCAGCGGGAAACCAGCCCCAGCATTTT. It translates to CASSLSAGNQPQHF.

This chain uses TRBV12-3 or TRBV12-4 with TRBJ1-1; the D is unclear. V shed 6 bases and J shed 6 bases, with 11 bases lying between them. This CDR3 has 12 amino acids. CDR3 amino acids: CASSAARAEAFF. CDR3 nucleotide sequence: TGTGCCAGCAGCGCCGCTAGGGCTGAAGCTTTCTTT.

The chain combines TRBV12-3 or TRBV12-4 with TRBJ1-1; D might be TRBD1 (5 bases). This CDR3 comprises 13 residues. V gave up 4 bases and J gave up 6 bases, with 12 bases separating them. CDR3 residues: CASSWTGTAEAFF. Here the CDR3 DNA reads TGTGCCAGCAGTTGGACCGGGACCGCTGAAGCTTTCTTT.

The rearrangement joins TRBV6-6 to TRBJ2-5; no clear D gene. Germline V gene lookup returns CDR1 MNHNY and CDR2 SVGAGI (reference sequence). The CDR3 sequence is 16 residues long. V lost 4 bases and J lost 5, with 20 bases in between. CDR3 loop: CASSSRSGSSGETQYF. CDR3 in DNA: TGTGCCAGCAGTTCTCGATCCGGGTCCTCCGGCGAGACCCAGTACTTC.

The gene calls are TRBV11-2 and TRBJ2-7, with TRBD2 matching over 7 bases. There are 16 residues in the CDR3. The V gene end was trimmed by 1 base and the J gene end by 0 bases; junction bases not matched to a gene: 6. The germline gives CDR1 SGHAT, CDR2 FQNNGV. The CDR3, as DNA: TGTGCCAGCAGCTTAGTACCAGCGGGGTCCTCCTACGAGCAGTACTTC. This encodes CASSLVPAGSSYEQYF.